The sequence of this T cell receptor (beta chain) was determined in a study of T cells after yellow fever vaccination. V trimming: 8 bases; J trimming: 5 bases; junction bases outside the gene matches: 3. The CDR3 sequence is 14 residues long. Per germline, CDR1 MNHEY and CDR2 SVGEGT. From the 5' RACE reads, TCRdb called clonotypes with MiXCR, one entry per CDR3 protein. The data hold about 320,000 distinct CDR3 sequences, with about 6.6% observed a single time. The chain employs TRBV6-2 or TRBV6-3 and TRBJ2-1; 13 bases fit TRBD2. This TCR was sampled from a young man who received the YFV17D yellow fever vaccine. Sequencing used PBMCs, obtained 35 to 50 days after the first yellow fever vaccination. The DNA of the CDR3 is TGTGCCAGCCGGGGACTAGCGGGAAACAATGAGCAGTTCTTC. Translation: CASRGLAGNNEQFF.